This T cell receptor (beta chain) was observed in a study of blood T cell repertoires in COVID-19. Background on the study: PBMCs, B-cell-depleted T cells, or T cells provided the cDNA or gDNA that made up the material.

Assay used: immunoSEQ multiplex PCR; TCRdb lists only in-frame clones, some missing. The data contain under 300,000 clones, approximately 86% of them singletons. The germline CDR1 and CDR2 sequences are SGHRS and YFSETQ. The CDR3 has 15 amino acids. The ends were cut back, 0 bases at V and 6 bases at J, with 13 bases in the middle. V is TRBV5-1 and J is TRBJ2-4, with D possibly matching TRBD1 (5 bases). Input material: PBMCs or T cells enriched from blood (not recorded which). The clonotype was recovered from a woman between 40 and 50 years old with acute COVID-19. Here the CDR3 reads CASSLVGAHGNIQYF. The CDR3 DNA is TGCGCCAGCAGCTTGGTAGGGGCCCATGGAAACATTCAGTACTTC.